This T cell receptor (beta chain) was obtained from a study of blood T cell repertoires in COVID-19. About the research overall: There were acute and convalescent COVID-19 samples, and they came from the United States, Italy and Spain.

Per the original data handling: Amplification from reference gene primers served as the basis for estimated nucleated cell counts. TCRdb's copy holds only in-frame clones and misses some; the assay was immunoSEQ multiplex PCR. The DNA gave D and trimming, while V, J and clone size come from that table. The sample lists about 68,000 clones, roughly 88% occurring once. V was clipped by 2 bases and J by 3 bases, with 8 bases between them. The CDR3 runs 13 residues. In germline, CDR1 is SGHRS, CDR2 YFSETQ. The source material was peripheral blood. This sequence was found in a man between 45 and 60 years old with COVID-19, enrolled during active disease. V gene TRBV5-1 combines with J gene TRBJ2-5; D gene uncertain. In nucleotides, the CDR3 is TGCGCCAGCAGCTTTGGGCAGAAAGAGACCCAGTACTTC. Amino acid sequence: CASSFGQKETQYF.